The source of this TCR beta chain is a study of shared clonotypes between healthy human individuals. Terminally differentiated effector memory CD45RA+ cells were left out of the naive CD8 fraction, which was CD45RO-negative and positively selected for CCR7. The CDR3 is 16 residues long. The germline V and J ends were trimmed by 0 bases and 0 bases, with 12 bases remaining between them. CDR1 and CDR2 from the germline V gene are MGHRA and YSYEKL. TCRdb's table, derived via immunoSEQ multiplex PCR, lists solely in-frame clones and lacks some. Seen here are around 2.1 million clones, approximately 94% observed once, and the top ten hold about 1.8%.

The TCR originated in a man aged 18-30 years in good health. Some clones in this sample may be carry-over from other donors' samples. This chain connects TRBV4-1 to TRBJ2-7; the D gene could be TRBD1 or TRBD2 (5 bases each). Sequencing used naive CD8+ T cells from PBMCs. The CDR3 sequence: CASSQDRFGASYEQYF. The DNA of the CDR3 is TGCGCCAGCAGCCAAGATAGATTCGGGGCCTCCTACGAGCAGTACTTC.